This T cell receptor beta chain is from a study of cytomegalovirus exposure and HLA in healthy donors. The PCR had 60 Vbeta and 13 Jbeta primers. Profiling relied on immunoSEQ multiplex PCR, and the TCRdb table lists in-frame clones only, not all of them. The table lists about 140,000 clones, 75% to 85% of them singletons. The V gene's germline CDR1 is SGHKS and CDR2 YYEKEE (reference sequence). V was pared by 0 bases and J by 6 bases, with 24 bases between. The CDR3 length is 18 residues. Input material: PBMCs. The sequence came from a young woman in good health and CMV-seropositive. The V gene is TRBV5-5, the J gene TRBJ1-1; TRBD1 is a possible D gene (6 bases). CDR3 nucleotide sequence: TGTGCCAGCAGCTTGGGGCTGCGACAGGCAACCTCCCACGCTGAAGCTTTCTTT. Protein: CASSLGLRQATSHAEAFF.